A selection of T cell receptor beta chains follows, all from one sample in a study of PD-L1 blockade in urothelial cancer. Profiling relied on immunoSEQ multiplex PCR, and the TCRdb table lists in-frame clones only, not all of them. The sample contains some 120,000 clones, around 85% of which appear only once. Source: PBMCs, taken around atezolizumab (anti-PD-L1) treatment. Every receptor here comes from a man aged 45-60 years with urothelial cancer. Each CDR3 is given with its conserved first and last residue. D genes are given only for firm matches. The listing skips clone size in some rows; elsewhere it reads once, few, many or a size class.

clone_size	cdr3_length	v_call	j_call	d_call	cdr3_aa	cdr3_nt
.	13	TRBV4-1	TRBJ2-7	.	CASSQSQDYEQYF	TGCGCCAGCAGCCAAAGTCAGGACTACGAGCAGTACTTC
.	14	TRBV5-1	TRBJ2-1	TRBD1	CASSLEGGRDEQFF	TGCGCCAGCAGCTTGGAAGGGGGCAGGGATGAGCAGTTCTTC
.	17	TRBV6-4	TRBJ2-7	TRBD2	CASNTTSGRASTYEQYF	TGTGCCAGCAACACGACTAGCGGGAGGGCCTCAACCTACGAGCAGTACTTC
.	15	TRBV6-5	TRBJ2-1	TRBD1	CASRRDRGSVNEQFF	TGTGCCAGCAGACGGGACAGGGGGTCGGTTAATGAGCAGTTCTTC
.	13	TRBV7-8	TRBJ1-1	.	CASSLVGARPAFF	TGTGCCAGCAGCTTAGTGGGGGCTCGTCCTGCTTTCTTT
.	16	TRBV5-1	TRBJ2-1	TRBD2	CASSLASSGGYNEQFF	TGCGCCAGCAGCTTGGCCTCGAGCGGGGGCTACAATGAGCAGTTCTTC
once	15	TRBV9	TRBJ1-6	TRBD1	CASSGQGSYNSPLHF	TGTGCCAGCAGCGGACAGGGTTCCTATAATTCACCCCTCCACTTT
.	14	TRBV5-1	TRBJ2-5	.	CASSLALTKETQYF	TGCGCCAGCAGCTTGGCCCTGACTAAAGAGACCCAGTACTTC
.	14	TRBV6-5	TRBJ1-3	.	CASSYSRSGNTIYF	TGTGCCAGCAGTTACTCCCGCTCTGGAAACACCATATATTTT
.	13	TRBV19	TRBJ1-2	.	CASSRGENYGYTF	TGTGCCAGTAGCCGGGGGGAGAACTATGGCTACACCTTC
.	14	TRBV6-1	TRBJ2-2	TRBD1	CASRRTGGDGELFF	TGTGCCAGCCGCCGGACAGGGGGGGACGGGGAGCTGTTTTTT
.	16	TRBV4-2	TRBJ2-3	.	CASSRDVAGSTDTQYF	TGTGCCAGCAGCCGCGACGTGGCAGGAAGCACAGATACGCAGTATTTT
.	15	TRBV6-1	TRBJ2-4	TRBD2	CASSRTGGRDNIQYF	TGTGCCAGCAGCAGAACAGGCGGGAGGGATAACATTCAGTACTTC
.	15	TRBV2	TRBJ1-1	TRBD1	CASIIGTGVGTEAFF	TGTGCCAGCATCATCGGGACAGGGGTGGGCACTGAAGCTTTCTTT
.	17	TRBV5-5	TRBJ2-2	.	CASSRNSGQPNTGELFF	TGTGCCAGCAGCCGTAACTCGGGACAACCTAACACCGGGGAGCTGTTTTTT
.	15	TRBV30	TRBJ2-1	TRBD1	CAWDRTGSPYNEQFF	TGTGCCTGGGACCGGACAGGGTCACCCTACAATGAGCAGTTCTTC
.	15	TRBV6-1	TRBJ2-1	TRBD1	CASSETDRSYNEQFF	TGTGCCAGCAGTGAAACGGACAGGTCCTACAATGAGCAGTTCTTC
.	12	TRBV7-9	TRBJ2-5	TRBD2	CASSLPPSGGYF	TGTGCCAGCAGCTTACCCCCCAGCGGGGGGTACTTC
.	13	TRBV28	TRBJ1-1	TRBD1	CASIQGGRTEAFF	TGTGCCAGCATCCAAGGGGGCAGGACTGAAGCTTTCTTT
.	15	TRBV28	TRBJ1-2	.	CASSATLGTYYGYTF	TGTGCCAGCAGTGCCACCTTGGGGACATACTATGGCTACACCTTC
few	12	TRBV7-8	TRBJ1-2	TRBD1	CASSQGADGYTF	TGTGCCAGCAGCCAGGGGGCAGATGGCTACACCTTC
once	14	TRBV9	TRBJ2-7	TRBD1	CASSVGGQANEQYF	TGTGCCAGCAGCGTAGGAGGACAGGCAAACGAGCAGTACTTC
.	15	TRBV30	TRBJ2-2	.	CAWSRGGGVPGELFF	TGTGCCTGGAGTCGGGGTGGGGGCGTCCCCGGGGAGCTGTTTTTT
.	14	TRBV28	TRBJ2-7	TRBD1	CASSSQGQGGEQYF	TGTGCCAGCAGTTCTCAAGGACAGGGTGGCGAGCAGTACTTC
.	15	TRBV9	TRBJ2-1	TRBD2	CASSGGGGSYNEQFF	TGTGCCAGCAGCGGCGGGGGAGGGTCCTACAATGAGCAGTTCTTC
.	13	TRBV30	TRBJ1-5	TRBD1	CAWSPGGYQPQHF	TGTGCCTGGAGCCCAGGGGGCTATCAGCCCCAGCATTTT
.	15	TRBV5-1	TRBJ1-1	.	CASSLGGAQGTEAFF	TGCGCCAGCAGCTTGGGTGGGGCGCAGGGCACTGAAGCTTTCTTT
.	12	TRBV10-1	TRBJ1-5	.	CASSGSGMSQHF	TGCGCCAGCAGTGGTTCCGGGATGTCCCAGCATTTT
.	19	TRBV13	TRBJ2-1	TRBD2	CASSSSTSGRGSLVGEQFF	TGTGCCAGCAGCTCCAGCACTAGCGGGAGGGGGTCTTTGGTAGGTGAGCAGTTCTTC
.	14	TRBV5-1	TRBJ1-2	.	CASSKDRPNYGYTF	TGCGCCAGCAGCAAGGACAGACCTAACTATGGCTACACCTTC
.	17	TRBV7-6	TRBJ2-3	.	CASSDRVVTAGTDTQYF	TGTGCCAGCAGCGACCGAGTAGTGACGGCGGGCACAGATACGCAGTATTTT
.	14	TRBV6-1	TRBJ2-3	.	CASSEQPGTDTQYF	TGTGCCAGCAGTGAACAGCCAGGGACAGATACGCAGTATTTT
.	15	TRBV19	TRBJ2-5	TRBD1	CASSIGTGGYETQYF	TGTGCCAGTAGTATTGGGACAGGGGGCTATGAGACCCAGTACTTC
.	14	TRBV28	TRBJ2-1	.	CASSLAAGVREQFF	TGTGCCAGCAGTTTGGCGGCAGGGGTACGCGAGCAGTTCTTC
.	16	TRBV4-1	TRBJ2-7	.	CASSPAVQLFTDEQYF	TGCGCCAGCAGCCCCGCGGTCCAGCTATTTACGGACGAGCAGTACTTC
once	18	TRBV5-6	TRBJ2-6	TRBD2	CASSLGTSGSSGANVLTF	TGTGCCAGCAGCTTAGGGACTAGCGGGAGTTCTGGGGCCAACGTCCTGACTTTC
.	14	TRBV19	TRBJ2-2	.	CASGGRVYTGELFF	TGTGCCAGTGGAGGGAGAGTTTACACCGGGGAGCTGTTTTTT
.	17	TRBV23-1	TRBJ1-1	.	CASSQSYKTGMNTEAFF	TGCGCCAGCAGTCAATCGTACAAAACAGGCATGAACACTGAAGCTTTCTTT
.	14	TRBV5-4	TRBJ2-1	TRBD2	CASKLAGGRNEQFF	TGTGCCAGCAAGCTAGCGGGAGGTAGGAATGAGCAGTTCTTC
.	13	TRBV6-5	TRBJ1-6	TRBD1	CASSPRGDSPLHF	TGTGCCAGCAGCCCCAGGGGGGATTCACCCCTCCACTTT
.	14	TRBV27	TRBJ1-2	.	CASSPTGSNYGYTF	TGTGCCAGCTCCCCCACAGGGTCCAACTATGGCTACACCTTC
once	16	TRBV19	TRBJ1-5	TRBD1	CASSASLGQGNQPQHF	TGTGCCAGTAGTGCCAGCCTTGGACAGGGCAATCAGCCCCAGCATTTT
.	13	TRBV6-1	TRBJ1-5	.	CAISLQGNQPQHF	TGTGCCATCTCGCTTCAGGGGAATCAGCCCCAGCATTTT
.	14	TRBV19	TRBJ2-2	.	CASSIWGLTGELFF	TGTGCCAGTAGTATTTGGGGCCTCACCGGGGAGCTGTTTTTT